A selection of T cell receptor beta chains follows, all from one sample in a study of post-analysis software for immune sequencing data. TCRdb reanalysed the PCR reads using MiXCR and keeps one entry per CDR3 protein. The data show approximately 350,000 distinct CDR3 sequences, less than 40% seen once. What was sequenced was blood. The origin of the receptors is a girl aged 10 to 17 with multiple sclerosis. CDR3s include the opening cysteine and the closing phenylalanine or tryptophan. The D gene is left open where the match is weak. The size field is filled for only some rows; it gives once, few, many or a size class.

j_gene	v_gene	d_gene	abundance	CDR3nt	CDR3aa
TRBJ1-1	TRBV25-1	NA	few	TGTGCCAGCAGAAACCTTGCGAACACTGAAGCTTTCTTT	CASRNLANTEAFF
TRBJ1-5	TRBV19	NA	NA	TGTGCCAGCGTTAAGCAGGGATACAGCAATCAGCCCCAGCATTTT	CASVKQGYSNQPQHF
TRBJ2-7	TRBV7-6	TRBD2	few	TGTGCCAGCAGCGTAGGATCAGCCGGGACGGGAGGCGAGCAGTACTTC	CASSVGSAGTGGEQYF
TRBJ2-3	TRBV7-2	TRBD2	NA	TGTGCCAGCAGCGGTCTAGCGGGACGGGGCACAGATACGCAGTATTTT	CASSGLAGRGTDTQYF
TRBJ2-7	TRBV20-1	TRBD1	NA	TGCAGTGCTAGAGACTCCCGACAGGGGACTTTTTTAGAGTACTTC	CSARDSRQGTFLEYF
TRBJ2-6	TRBV11-2	NA	NA	TGTGCCACCCCTGGGGGGTCGCAAGGGGCCAACGTCCTGACTTTC	CATPGGSQGANVLTF
TRBJ2-2	TRBV5-1	NA	NA	TGCGCCAGCAGCTTGACGGCAGTCTCCGGGGAGCTGTTTTTT	CASSLTAVSGELFF
TRBJ2-7	TRBV27	NA	NA	TGTGCCAGCAGTTTTAGGAAACAGTACTACGAGCAGTACTTC	CASSFRKQYYEQYF
TRBJ2-5	TRBV29-1	NA	few	TGCAGCGCTAGGGACAACCAAGAGACCCAGTACTTC	CSARDNQETQYF
TRBJ1-1	TRBV13	NA	few	TGTGCCAGCAGCTTAGGAGGTGGCGCTGAAGCTTTCTTT	CASSLGGGAEAFF
TRBJ1-1	TRBV24-1	TRBD1	NA	TGTGCCACCAGGTCGGGACAGGGGAACACTGAAGCTTTCTTT	CATRSGQGNTEAFF
TRBJ2-7	TRBV9	NA	many	TGTGCCAGCAGCTTAGGACAAAGAGACTACGAGCAGTACTTC	CASSLGQRDYEQYF
TRBJ2-7	TRBV20-1	TRBD2	few	TGCAGTGCTAGAGCCGGACTAGGAGCCTACGAGCAGTACTTC	CSARAGLGAYEQYF
TRBJ1-2	TRBV24-1	NA	few	TGTGCCACCAGTGATACGGGACGTGACTATGGCTACACCTTC	CATSDTGRDYGYTF
TRBJ1-2	TRBV29-1	TRBD1	NA	TGCAGCGTTGAAGGACAGGGGGCTAACTATGGCTACACCTTC	CSVEGQGANYGYTF
TRBJ1-1	TRBV20-1	NA	NA	TGCAGTGCTAGAAACGATGGGGGCTACACTGAAGCTTTCTTT	CSARNDGGYTEAFF
TRBJ2-7	TRBV7-2	NA	few	TGTGCCAGCAGCCTGGACTATTCCTACGAGCAGTACTTC	CASSLDYSYEQYF
TRBJ1-4	TRBV12-3/TRBV12-4	NA	NA	TGTGCCAGCAGAGGTCAGGTGAAAGGTGAAAAACTGTTTTTT	CASRGQVKGEKLFF
TRBJ2-5	TRBV29-1	NA	few	TGCAGCGTTGAAGTTGCACCTTACCAAGAGACCCAGTACTTC	CSVEVAPYQETQYF
TRBJ2-7	TRBV24-1	TRBD2	NA	TGTGCCACCAGCTCAGGACTAGCGGGGGTTTACGAGCAGTACTTC	CATSSGLAGVYEQYF
TRBJ2-5	TRBV5-1	NA	NA	TGCGCCAGCAGCGGGGATTACAATGAGCAGTACTTC	CASSGDYNEQYF
TRBJ2-1	TRBV28	TRBD1	NA	TGTGCCAGCAGTTGGTTCCCGACAGGGAAGCATGAGCAGTTCTTC	CASSWFPTGKHEQFF